This T cell receptor beta chain was retrieved from a study of CD8 T cells in Susac syndrome. When the RNA was reverse transcribed, random hexamers were used with an input of about 0.45 to 1 ug. Using its own MiXCR run on the immunoSEQ multiplex PCR reads, TCRdb lists one record per CDR3 protein. The sample shows tens of thousands of distinct CDR3 sequences, 95% of them seen only once. The length of the CDR3 is 16 residues. V was cut by 5 bases and J by 3 bases, with 19 bases left in between. The rearrangement links TRBV12-3 or TRBV12-4 to TRBJ1-1, with D perhaps matching TRBD1 (5 bases). This receptor was identified in a human donor with Susac syndrome. Sample: CD8+ T cells from PBMCs. The CDR3 loop is CASSPLVWGEDTEAFF. The CDR3 bases are TGTGCCAGCAGTCCACTTGTATGGGGGGAAGACACTGAAGCTTTCTTT.